This T cell receptor beta chain comes out of a study of identical twins. cDNA carried unique molecular identifiers, and a universal primer site was added by template switching. Using its own MiXCR run on the 5' RACE reads, TCRdb lists one record per CDR3 protein. The repertoire holds 1.5 million to 2 million distinct CDR3 sequences, with about 32% as singletons. The table lists this clonotype with a few counts. Its target is unknown. Study findings and constraints: Compared with unrelated sharing, twin-shared out-of-frame alpha sequences had more low-probability sequences. Reduced insertions were recorded for abundant cord blood beta clonotypes, with no such pattern in memory repertoires.

The CDR3 contains 15 residues. Germline V gene data show CDR1 as LGHNA and CDR2 as YNFKEQ. V lost 4 bases and J 0 bases, leaving 11 bases between the germline ends. This TCR came from a newborn girl in good health. Sequencing was carried out using cord blood. This rearrangement joins TRBV4-2 to TRBJ2-3; unclear D gene. In DNA form, the CDR3 reads TGTGCCAGCAGCCTCCGCTTCACTAGCACAGATACGCAGTATTTT. The encoded protein is CASSLRFTSTDTQYF.